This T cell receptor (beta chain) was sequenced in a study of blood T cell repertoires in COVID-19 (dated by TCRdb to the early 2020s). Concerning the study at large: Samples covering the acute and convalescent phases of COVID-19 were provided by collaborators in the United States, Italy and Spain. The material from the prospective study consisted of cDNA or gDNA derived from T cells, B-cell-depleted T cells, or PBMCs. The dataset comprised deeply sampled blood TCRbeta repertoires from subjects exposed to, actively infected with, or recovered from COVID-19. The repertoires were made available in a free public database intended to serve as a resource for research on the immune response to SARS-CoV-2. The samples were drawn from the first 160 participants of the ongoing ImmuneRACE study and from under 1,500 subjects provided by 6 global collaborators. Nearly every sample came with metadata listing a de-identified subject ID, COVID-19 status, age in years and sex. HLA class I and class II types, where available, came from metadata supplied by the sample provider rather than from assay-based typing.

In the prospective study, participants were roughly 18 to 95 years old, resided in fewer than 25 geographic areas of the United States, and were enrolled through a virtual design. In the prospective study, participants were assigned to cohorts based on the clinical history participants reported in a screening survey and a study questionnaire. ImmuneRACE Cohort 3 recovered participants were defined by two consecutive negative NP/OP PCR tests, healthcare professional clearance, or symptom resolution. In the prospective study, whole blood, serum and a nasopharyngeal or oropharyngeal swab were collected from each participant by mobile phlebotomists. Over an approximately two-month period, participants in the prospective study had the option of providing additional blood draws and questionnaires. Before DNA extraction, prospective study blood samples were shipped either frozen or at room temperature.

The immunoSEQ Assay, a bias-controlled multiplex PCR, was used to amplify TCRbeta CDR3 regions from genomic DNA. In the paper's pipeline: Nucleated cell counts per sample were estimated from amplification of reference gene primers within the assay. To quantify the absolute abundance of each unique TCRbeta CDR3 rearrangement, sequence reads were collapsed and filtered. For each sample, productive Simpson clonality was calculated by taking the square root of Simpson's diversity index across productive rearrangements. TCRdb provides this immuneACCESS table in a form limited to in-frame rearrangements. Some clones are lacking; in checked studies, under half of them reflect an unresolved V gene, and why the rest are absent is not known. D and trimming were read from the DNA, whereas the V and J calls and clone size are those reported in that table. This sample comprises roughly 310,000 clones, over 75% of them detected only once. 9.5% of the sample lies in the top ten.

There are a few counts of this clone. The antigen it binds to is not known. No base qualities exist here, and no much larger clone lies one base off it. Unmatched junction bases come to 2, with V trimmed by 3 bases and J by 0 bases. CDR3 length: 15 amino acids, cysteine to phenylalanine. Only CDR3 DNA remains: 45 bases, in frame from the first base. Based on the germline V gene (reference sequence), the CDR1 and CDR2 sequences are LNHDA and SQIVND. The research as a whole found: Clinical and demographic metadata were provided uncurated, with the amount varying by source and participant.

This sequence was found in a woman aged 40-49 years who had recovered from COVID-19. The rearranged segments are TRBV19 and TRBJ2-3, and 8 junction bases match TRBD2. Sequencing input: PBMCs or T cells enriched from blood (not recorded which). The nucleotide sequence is TGTGCCAGTAGTATGCCTAGCGGGAGCACAGATACGCAGTATTTT. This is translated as CASSMPSGSTDTQYF.